This T cell receptor (beta chain) was sequenced during a study of T cell changes during pregnancy in multiple sclerosis. Profiling relied on immunoSEQ multiplex PCR, and the TCRdb table lists in-frame clones only, not all of them. Found here are about 20,000 clones, 88% of them singletons; the top ten hold 5.5% to 7.5%. The CDR3 is made up of 13 amino acids. Per germline, CDR1 SGHNT and CDR2 YYREEE (reference sequence). V lost 4 bases to trimming and J lost 4 bases; unmatched junction nucleotides: 4. Here the sequenced sample was CD8+ T cells from peripheral blood mononuclear cells, taken in the third trimester of pregnancy. The sequence was collected from a female donor in good health, enrolled as a control in a pregnancy study. The chain has TRBV5-4 and TRBJ2-7; the match to TRBD1 covers 8 bases. The CDR3 nucleotides read TGTGCCAGCAGCGACAGGGGTAGGTACGAGCAGTACTTC. Translating gives CASSDRGRYEQYF.